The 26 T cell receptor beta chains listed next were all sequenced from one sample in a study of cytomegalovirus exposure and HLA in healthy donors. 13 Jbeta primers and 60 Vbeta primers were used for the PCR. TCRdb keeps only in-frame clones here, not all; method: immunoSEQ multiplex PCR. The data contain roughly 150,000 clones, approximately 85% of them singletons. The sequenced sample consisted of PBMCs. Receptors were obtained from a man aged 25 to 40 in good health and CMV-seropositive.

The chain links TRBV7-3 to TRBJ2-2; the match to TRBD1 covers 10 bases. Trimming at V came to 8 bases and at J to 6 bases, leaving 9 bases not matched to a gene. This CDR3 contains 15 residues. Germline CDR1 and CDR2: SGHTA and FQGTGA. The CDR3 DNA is TGTGCCAGCGCCCGGGACAGGGGAGGATCCGGGGAGCTGTTTTTT. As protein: CASARDRGGSGELFF.

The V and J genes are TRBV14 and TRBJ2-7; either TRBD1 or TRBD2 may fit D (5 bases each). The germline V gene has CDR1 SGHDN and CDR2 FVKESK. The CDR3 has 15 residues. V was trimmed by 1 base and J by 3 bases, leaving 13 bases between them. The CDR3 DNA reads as TGTGCCAGCAGCCAAGGGATCGGTGGGGGCTACGAGCAGTACGTC. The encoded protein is CASSQGIGGGYEQYV.

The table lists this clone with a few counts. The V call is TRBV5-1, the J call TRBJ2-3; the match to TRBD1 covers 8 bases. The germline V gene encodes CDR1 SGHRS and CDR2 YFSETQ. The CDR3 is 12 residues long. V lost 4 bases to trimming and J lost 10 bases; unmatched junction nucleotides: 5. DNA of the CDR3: TGCGCCAGCAGCAGTGGACAGGGATCGCAGTATTTT. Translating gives CASSSGQGSQYF. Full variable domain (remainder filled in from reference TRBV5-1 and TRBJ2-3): KAGVTQTPRYLIKTRGQQVTLSCSPISGHRSVSWYQQTPGQGLQFLFEYFSETQRNKGNFPGRFSGRQFSNSRSEMNVSTLELGDSALYLCASSSGQGSQYFGPGTRLTVL.

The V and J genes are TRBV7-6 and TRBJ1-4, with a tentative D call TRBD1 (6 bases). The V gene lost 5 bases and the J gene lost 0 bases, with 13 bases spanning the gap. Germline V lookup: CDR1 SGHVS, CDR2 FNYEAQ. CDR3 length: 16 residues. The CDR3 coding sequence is TGTGCCAGCAGCGGGGACATACGCACAACTAATGAAAAACTGTTTTTT. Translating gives CASSGDIRTTNEKLFF.

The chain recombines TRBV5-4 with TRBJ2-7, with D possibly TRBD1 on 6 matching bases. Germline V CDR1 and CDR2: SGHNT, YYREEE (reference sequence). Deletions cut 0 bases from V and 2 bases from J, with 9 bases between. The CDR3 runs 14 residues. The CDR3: CASSLGGGTYEQYF. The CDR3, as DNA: TGTGCCAGCAGCTTGGGAGGGGGAACCTACGAGCAGTACTTC.

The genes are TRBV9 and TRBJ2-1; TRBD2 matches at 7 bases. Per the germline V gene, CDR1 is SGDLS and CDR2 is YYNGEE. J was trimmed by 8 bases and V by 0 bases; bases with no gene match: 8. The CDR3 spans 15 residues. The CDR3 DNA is TGTGCCAGCAGCGTAGAAAGCGGGGCAGGCGATGAGCAGTTCTTC. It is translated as CASSVESGAGDEQFF.

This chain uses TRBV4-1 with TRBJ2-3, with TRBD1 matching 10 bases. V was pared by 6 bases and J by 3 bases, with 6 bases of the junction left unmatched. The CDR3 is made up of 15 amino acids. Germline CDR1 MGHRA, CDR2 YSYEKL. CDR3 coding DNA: TGCGCCAGCAGGGAAAGGGACAGGGGTACAGATACGCAGTATTTT. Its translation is CASRERDRGTDTQYF.

CDR3: CSVDALFGTDTQYF. In DNA form, the CDR3 reads TGCAGCGTTGATGCGCTGTTCGGCACAGATACGCAGTATTTT. The gene calls are TRBV29-1 and TRBJ2-3; D uncertain. With 3 bases removed from V and 1 base from J, the gap between germline ends came to 11 bases. Germline V gives CDR1 SQVTM, CDR2 ANQGSEA. CDR3 length: 14 residues.

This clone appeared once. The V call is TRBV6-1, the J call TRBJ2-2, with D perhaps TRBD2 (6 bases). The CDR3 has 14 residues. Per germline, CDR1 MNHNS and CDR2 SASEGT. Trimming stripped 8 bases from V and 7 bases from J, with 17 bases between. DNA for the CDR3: TGTGCCAGCTCGGGGGTAGCCGAAAGCGGGGAGCTGTTTTTT. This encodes CASSGVAESGELFF.

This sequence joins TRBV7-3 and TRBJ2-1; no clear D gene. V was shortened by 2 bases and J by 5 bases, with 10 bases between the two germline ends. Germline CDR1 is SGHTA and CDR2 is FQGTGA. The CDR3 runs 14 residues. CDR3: CASSLSTVDNEQFF. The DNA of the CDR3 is TGTGCCAGCAGCTTATCCACAGTAGACAATGAGCAGTTCTTC.

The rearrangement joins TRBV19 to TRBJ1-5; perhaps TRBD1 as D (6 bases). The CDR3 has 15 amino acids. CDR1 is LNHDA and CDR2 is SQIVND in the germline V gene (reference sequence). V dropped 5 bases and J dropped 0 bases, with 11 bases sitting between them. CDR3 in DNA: TGTGCCAGTAGTCGGACAGATTATAGCAATCAGCCCCAGCATTTT. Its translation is CASSRTDYSNQPQHF.

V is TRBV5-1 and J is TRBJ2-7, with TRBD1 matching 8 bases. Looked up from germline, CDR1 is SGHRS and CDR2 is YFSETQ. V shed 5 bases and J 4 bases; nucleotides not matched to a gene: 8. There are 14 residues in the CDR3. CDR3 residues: CASRLFGDRYEQYF. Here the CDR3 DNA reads TGCGCCAGCAGACTATTCGGGGACAGGTACGAGCAGTACTTC. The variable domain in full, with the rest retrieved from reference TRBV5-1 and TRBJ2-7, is KAGVTQTPRYLIKTRGQQVTLSCSPISGHRSVSWYQQTPGQGLQFLFEYFSETQRNKGNFPGRFSGRQFSNSRSEMNVSTLELGDSALYLCASRLFGDRYEQYFGPGTRLTVT.

CDR3 residues: CASSQGHNAEAFF. The CDR3 DNA reads TGTGCCAGCAGCCAAGGACATAACGCTGAAGCTTTCTTT. This sequence joins TRBV5-4 and TRBJ1-1; TRBD1 might be the D (5 bases). CDR3 size: 13 residues. The V and J ends lost 4 bases and 6 bases respectively, with 13 bases between them. Germline CDR1 SGHNT, CDR2 YYREEE (reference sequence).

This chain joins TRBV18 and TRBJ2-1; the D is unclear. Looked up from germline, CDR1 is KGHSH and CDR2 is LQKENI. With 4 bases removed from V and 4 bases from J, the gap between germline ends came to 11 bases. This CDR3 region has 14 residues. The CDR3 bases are TGTGCCAGCTCACTAGAATCGGGTTACAATGAGCAGTTCTTC. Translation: CASSLESGYNEQFF.

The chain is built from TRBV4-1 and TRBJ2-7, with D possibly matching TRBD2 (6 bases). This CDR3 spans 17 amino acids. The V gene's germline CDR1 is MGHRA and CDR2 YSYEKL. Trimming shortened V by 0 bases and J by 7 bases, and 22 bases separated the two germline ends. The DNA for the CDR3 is TGCGCCAGCAGCCAAGATTTCGTCCTAGTCGCCCGGGGGGAGCAGTACTTC. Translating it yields CASSQDFVLVARGEQYF.

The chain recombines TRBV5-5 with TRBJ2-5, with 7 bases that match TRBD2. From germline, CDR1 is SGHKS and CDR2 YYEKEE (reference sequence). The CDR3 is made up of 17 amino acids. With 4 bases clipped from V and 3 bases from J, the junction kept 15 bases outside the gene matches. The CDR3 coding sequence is TGTGCCAGCAGCGCGATGCCCGGCGCGGGAGTTAAAGAGACCCAGTACTTC. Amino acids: CASSAMPGAGVKETQYF.

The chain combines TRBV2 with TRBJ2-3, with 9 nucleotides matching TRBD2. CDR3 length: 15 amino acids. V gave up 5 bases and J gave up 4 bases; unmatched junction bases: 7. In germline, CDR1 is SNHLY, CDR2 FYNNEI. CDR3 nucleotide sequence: TGTGCCAGCAGTTTCAGGACTAGCGATTCAGATACGCAGTATTTT. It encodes CASSFRTSDSDTQYF.

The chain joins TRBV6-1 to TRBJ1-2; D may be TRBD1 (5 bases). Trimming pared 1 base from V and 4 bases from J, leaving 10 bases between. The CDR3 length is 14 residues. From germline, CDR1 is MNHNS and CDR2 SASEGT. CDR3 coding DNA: TGTGCCAGCAGTGAAGGAACAGGCCTCTATGGCTACACCTTC. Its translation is CASSEGTGLYGYTF.

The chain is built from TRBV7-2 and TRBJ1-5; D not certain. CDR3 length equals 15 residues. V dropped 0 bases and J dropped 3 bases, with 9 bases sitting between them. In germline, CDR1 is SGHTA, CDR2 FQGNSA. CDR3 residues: CASSLASTTNQPQHF. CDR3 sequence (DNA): TGTGCCAGCAGCTTAGCCTCTACTACCAATCAGCCCCAGCATTTT. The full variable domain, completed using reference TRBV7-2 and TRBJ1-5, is GAGVSQSPSNKVTEKGKDVELRCDPISGHTALYWYRQSLGQGLEFLIYFQGNSAPDKSGLPSDRFSAERTGGSVSTLTIQRTQQEDSAVYLCASSLASTTNQPQHFGDGTRLSIL.

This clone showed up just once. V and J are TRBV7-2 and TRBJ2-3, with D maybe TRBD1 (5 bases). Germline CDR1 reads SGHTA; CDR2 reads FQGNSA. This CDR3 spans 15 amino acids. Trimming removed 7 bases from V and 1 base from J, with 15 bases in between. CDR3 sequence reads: CASTQTAIGTDTQYF. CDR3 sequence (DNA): TGTGCCAGCACCCAGACAGCGATCGGCACAGATACGCAGTATTTT.

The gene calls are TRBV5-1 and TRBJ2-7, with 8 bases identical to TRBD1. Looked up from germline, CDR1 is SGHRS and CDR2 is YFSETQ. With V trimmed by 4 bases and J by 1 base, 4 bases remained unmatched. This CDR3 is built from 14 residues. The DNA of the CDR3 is TGCGCCAGCAGCAGGGACAGGACATCCTACGAGCAGTACTTC. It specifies CASSRDRTSYEQYF.

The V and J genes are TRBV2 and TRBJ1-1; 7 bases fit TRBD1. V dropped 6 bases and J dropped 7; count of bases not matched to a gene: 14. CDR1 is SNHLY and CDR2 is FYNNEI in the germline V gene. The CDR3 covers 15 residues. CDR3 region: CASRPSRDRGLEAFF. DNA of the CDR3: TGTGCCAGCAGGCCTAGCCGGGACAGAGGTCTTGAAGCTTTCTTT.

The DNA of the CDR3 is TGTGCCAGCAGTGTTGCGGTTGGCGGGACCCAGTACTTC. It codes for CASSVAVGGTQYF. The chain has TRBV2 and TRBJ2-5; D gene uncertain. Trimming pared 4 bases from V and 7 bases from J, leaving 13 bases between. Germline values: CDR1 SNHLY, CDR2 FYNNEI. The CDR3 covers 13 residues.

The CDR3, as DNA: TGTGCCAGCAGCTTGGACAGGGGAATGGAGACCCAGTACTTC. This sequence encodes CASSLDRGMETQYF. V and J are TRBV11-3 and TRBJ2-5, with 9 nucleotides matching TRBD1. This CDR3 spans 14 amino acids. The V gene's germline CDR1 is SGHNT and CDR2 YENEEA. Trimming cost V 3 bases and J 5 bases; bases outside gene matches: 4.

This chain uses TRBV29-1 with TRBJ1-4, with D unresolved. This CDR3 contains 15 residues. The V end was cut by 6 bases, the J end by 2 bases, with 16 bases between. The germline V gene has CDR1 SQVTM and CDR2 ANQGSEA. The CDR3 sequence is CSVVDTEVTNEKLFF. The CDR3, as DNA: TGCAGCGTGGTCGACACCGAAGTGACTAATGAAAAACTGTTTTTT.

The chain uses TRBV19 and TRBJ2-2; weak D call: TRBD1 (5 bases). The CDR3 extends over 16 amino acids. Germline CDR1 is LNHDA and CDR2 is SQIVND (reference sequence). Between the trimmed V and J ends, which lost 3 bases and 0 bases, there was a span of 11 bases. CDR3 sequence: CASSIVTGSNTGELFF. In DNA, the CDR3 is TGTGCCAGTAGTATCGTCACAGGATCGAACACCGGGGAGCTGTTTTTT.